These T cell receptor beta chains were read from a single sample in a study of cytomegalovirus exposure and HLA in healthy donors. Sequenced by immunoSEQ multiplex PCR; TCRdb stores in-frame clones only, minus some. The sample lists roughly 130,000 clones; roughly three quarters were seen once. The sequencing sample was made of PBMCs. The receptors originated from a man aged 18 to 35 in good health and CMV-seronegative. Both conserved end residues are part of each CDR3. The D gene is left open where the match is weak. Clone size is not always given. Where it is, it says once, few, many or a class for expanded clones.

V	size	D	J	DNA	CDR3
TRBV5-1	NA	TRBD1	TRBJ1-6	TGTGCCAGCAGACCCGGACAGGGGAATTCACCCCTCCACTTT	CASRPGQGNSPLHF
TRBV28	NA	TRBD1	TRBJ1-2	TGTGCCAGCAGTCTGGACAGGGCTGGCTATGGCTACACCTTC	CASSLDRAGYGYTF
TRBV6-1	NA	NA	TRBJ1-1	TGTGCCAGCAGTGAATACAGCGAAGCTTTCTTT	CASSEYSEAFF
TRBV5-6	NA	TRBD1	TRBJ2-7	TGTGCCAGCAGCTTGGATTGGACAGGCGTGCGCGAGCAGTACTTC	CASSLDWTGVREQYF
TRBV10-3	NA	NA	TRBJ1-4	TGTGCCATCAGTCCTGACAGGCTTGGATCTGAAAAACTGTTTTTT	CAISPDRLGSEKLFF
TRBV10-3	NA	NA	TRBJ2-7	TGTGCCATCAGTGAGTCGACCAGGGGCTACGAGCAGTACTTC	CAISESTRGYEQYF
TRBV2	NA	NA	TRBJ1-1	TGTGCCAGCACCAAGGACAGTAACACTGAAGCTTTCTTT	CASTKDSNTEAFF
TRBV6-5	NA	NA	TRBJ2-7	TGTGCCAGCAGTTACTCGGAGGGACGGATGGGTTACGGGCAGTACTTC	CASSYSEGRMGYGQYF
TRBV28	NA	NA	TRBJ1-2	TGTGCCAGCAGTTTATCTCGGCGGAACTATGGCTACACCTTC	CASSLSRRNYGYTF
TRBV20-1	NA	NA	TRBJ1-5	TGCAGTGCGGGGGGGGACCAGCCCCAGCATTTT	CSAGGDQPQHF
TRBV29-1	NA	TRBD2	TRBJ2-1	TGCAGCGTTGAAAGGCTAGCGGGGGGGAACAATGAGCAGTTCTTC	CSVERLAGGNNEQFF
TRBV25-1	NA	TRBD1	TRBJ1-4	TGTGCCACCAGGGACAGGGCTGAAAAGCTGTTTTTT	CATRDRAEKLFF
TRBV19	NA	NA	TRBJ1-2	TGTGCCAGTAGTTCGAGACTTACAGGGTTGGGGGGCTACACCTTC	CASSSRLTGLGGYTF
TRBV10-3	NA	TRBD2	TRBJ2-1	TGTGCCATCAGTGAGTCCCCTAGCGGGAATAAGAAAGGTGAGCAGTTCTTC	CAISESPSGNKKGEQFF
TRBV2	few	NA	TRBJ2-7	TGTGCCAGTGGCCTCTACGAGCAGTACTTC	CASGLYEQYF
TRBV9	NA	NA	TRBJ2-2	TGTGCCAGCAGCGTAGAGGTAGCCAGGGAGCTGTTTTTT	CASSVEVARELFF
TRBV18	NA	TRBD1	TRBJ2-5	TGTGCCAGCTCACCGGGACAGGGTAAAGAGACCCAGTACTTC	CASSPGQGKETQYF
TRBV18	NA	NA	TRBJ1-1	TGTGCCAGCTCACCAGCAGGGAACACTGAAGCTTTCTTT	CASSPAGNTEAFF
TRBV5-4	NA	TRBD2	TRBJ2-2	TGTGCCAGCAGCCCCAGACAGGGACTAGCGGGTAACACCGGGGAGCTGTTTTTT	CASSPRQGLAGNTGELFF
TRBV5-1	NA	TRBD2	TRBJ2-3	TGCGCCAGCAGCCCGGGACTAGCGGGACCAACAGATACGCAGTATTTT	CASSPGLAGPTDTQYF
TRBV6-5	NA	TRBD2	TRBJ2-7	TGTGCCAGCTCCACCCTAGCGGGCAATTCCTACGAGCAGTACTTC	CASSTLAGNSYEQYF
TRBV7-8	NA	TRBD1	TRBJ2-1	TGTGCCAGCAGCCCCCGAAGAAGACAGGGCAATGAGCAGTTCTTC	CASSPRRRQGNEQFF
TRBV30	NA	TRBD1	TRBJ1-4	TGTGCCTGGGGATACTTGACAGGGGGATATGAAAAACTGTTTTTT	CAWGYLTGGYEKLFF
TRBV27	NA	TRBD2	TRBJ2-1	TGTGCCAGCAGTTTTTTACGGACTAGCGGGATTCATGAGCAGTTCTTC	CASSFLRTSGIHEQFF
TRBV6-5	NA	NA	TRBJ2-2	TGTGCCAGTCGGGCCACAGGGATTAACTCCGGGGAGCTGTTTTTT	CASRATGINSGELFF
TRBV9	once	TRBD1	TRBJ1-4	TGTGCCAGCAGCTTAACCTCCGGGACAGGGGTTGAAAAACTGTTTTTT	CASSLTSGTGVEKLFF
TRBV19	NA	NA	TRBJ2-1	TGTGCCAGTAGCCCTATCGCGAGCTCCTACAATGAGCAGTTCTTC	CASSPIASSYNEQFF
TRBV28	NA	NA	TRBJ1-5	TGTGCCAGCAGTTACCCTTCAGAGGGCAATCAGCCCCAGCATTTT	CASSYPSEGNQPQHF
TRBV5-5	NA	TRBD1	TRBJ1-2	TGTGCCAGCAGCCGGGGACAGGACTATGGCTACACCTTC	CASSRGQDYGYTF
TRBV6-5	NA	TRBD1	TRBJ2-2	TGTGCCAGCAAGGGGACAGAGAACACCGGGGAGCTGTTTTTT	CASKGTENTGELFF
TRBV5-6	NA	TRBD1	TRBJ1-5	TGTGCCAGCAGCTGGTGGACAGGGGATAAGTTTGGCAATCAGCCCCAGCATTTT	CASSWWTGDKFGNQPQHF
TRBV28	NA	NA	TRBJ2-3	TGTGCCAGCAGTTTCATTGGAGGGGCCCACGGAGGTTCAGATACGCAGTATTTT	CASSFIGGAHGGSDTQYF
TRBV5-1	NA	NA	TRBJ1-1	TGCGCCAGCAGCTTGGAAGGGGTGGCTTTCTTT	CASSLEGVAFF
TRBV6-5	few	TRBD1	TRBJ1-5	TGTGCCAGCAGCAGTAAGACAGGGCGTCAGCCCCAGCATTTT	CASSSKTGRQPQHF
TRBV5-4	NA	NA	TRBJ1-4	TGTGCCAGCAGCTTGGGGGGAGGGCTGGGGGAAAAACTGTTTTTT	CASSLGGGLGEKLFF
TRBV11-3	NA	NA	TRBJ2-2	TGTGCCAGCAGCTCCCAGGGGACCCCCGGGGAGCTGTTTTTT	CASSSQGTPGELFF
TRBV19	NA	NA	TRBJ1-6	TGTGCCAGTTGGCGGAGTCGGTTTCATTCCCGGGCAGGGGTAGTAGATAATTCACCCCTCCACTTT	CASWRSRFHSRAGVVDNSPLHF
TRBV27	NA	TRBD1	TRBJ1-1	TGTGCCAGCGGCAGACAGGGCCCGAACACTGAAGCTTTCTTT	CASGRQGPNTEAFF
TRBV9	NA	NA	TRBJ2-3	TGTGCCAGCAGCGTAGCCTGGGGGCTCAGCACAGATACGCAGTATTTT	CASSVAWGLSTDTQYF
TRBV14	NA	NA	TRBJ1-1	TGTGCCAGCAGCCAAAACTCGAGGGGAGGGAACACTGAAGCTTTCTTT	CASSQNSRGGNTEAFF
TRBV29-1	NA	NA	TRBJ1-2	TGCAGCGTTGATCTGGGGGGGGACTATGGCTACACCTTC	CSVDLGGDYGYTF
TRBV30	NA	NA	TRBJ1-4	TGTGCCTGGAACGGAGGTTTTAATGAAAAACTGTTTTTT	CAWNGGFNEKLFF
TRBV7-9	NA	TRBD1	TRBJ2-3	TGTGCCAGCAGCCTGGGACAGGGTACAGATACGCAGTATTTT	CASSLGQGTDTQYF
TRBV6-1	NA	NA	TRBJ2-5	TGTGCCAGCAGTGAGGGGGGAAGGCAAGAGACCCAGTACTTC	CASSEGGRQETQYF
TRBV2	NA	NA	TRBJ1-2	TGTGCCAGCAGCGACACGGGCAGGGGAGTTAACTATGGCTACACCTTC	CASSDTGRGVNYGYTF
TRBV29-1	few	TRBD2	TRBJ2-5	TGCAGCGTTGACGGGCGGGGGTCAGGTGGGGAGACCCAGTACTTC	CSVDGRGSGGETQYF
TRBV7-9	NA	TRBD1	TRBJ2-6	TGTGCCAGCAGCTCTCGGACAGGGAGAACTGGGGCCAACGTCCTGACTTTC	CASSSRTGRTGANVLTF
TRBV7-2	NA	TRBD1	TRBJ1-1	TGTGCCAGCAGCTTAGCTGTCGGGGGACAGGGCACTGAAGCTTTCTTT	CASSLAVGGQGTEAFF
TRBV11-2	NA	NA	TRBJ2-1	TGTGCCAGCAGCCGATGGACAGCTAGCTCCTACAATGAGCAGTTCTTC	CASSRWTASSYNEQFF
TRBV27	few	NA	TRBJ1-5	TGTGCCAGCAGTTTACAGGGAATGGCAGGGCAGCCCCAGCATTTT	CASSLQGMAGQPQHF
TRBV6-1	NA	NA	TRBJ2-5	TGTGCCAGCAGCCTGACAGTGACCAGAGAGACCCAGTACTTC	CASSLTVTRETQYF
TRBV2	NA	TRBD1	TRBJ1-5	TGTGCCAGCTACAAGAAAGAAGCGGGACAGGGGCAGAGGTGGCCCCAGCATTTT	CASYKKEAGQGQRWPQHF
TRBV10-3	NA	NA	TRBJ2-7	TGTGCCATCAGTGAGTTAGCCAGCGCCTCGGCCGAGCAGTACTTC	CAISELASASAEQYF
TRBV29-1	NA	TRBD1	TRBJ1-4	TGCAGCGTTGAAGATTTCTCACCGGTAGACAGGGGTGAAAAACTGTTTTTT	CSVEDFSPVDRGEKLFF
TRBV25-1	NA	NA	TRBJ2-5	TGTGCCAGCAGTACGGGTATGGTGGCTCTCCAAGAGACCCAGTACTTC	CASSTGMVALQETQYF
TRBV5-1	NA	NA	TRBJ1-1	TGCGCCTACAAGCCAGGGAACACTGAAGCTTTCTTT	CAYKPGNTEAFF
TRBV7-6	NA	TRBD1	TRBJ1-1	TGTGCCAGCAGCCCCAACAGGGGCCTGAACACTGAAGCTTTCTTT	CASSPNRGLNTEAFF
TRBV27	NA	TRBD1	TRBJ2-7	TGTGCCAGCAGTCCACGGGACAGGAAATCCGAGCAGTACTTC	CASSPRDRKSEQYF
TRBV6-1	few	TRBD2	TRBJ2-2	TGTGCCAGCAGTGTGGGCGGGAGTATTCCCGGGGAGCTGTTTTTT	CASSVGGSIPGELFF
TRBV19	NA	NA	TRBJ2-1	TGTGCCAGTAGTCCCGTACGCCTAAGAGAGCAGTTCTTC	CASSPVRLREQFF